This T cell receptor beta chain was sequenced during a study of ipilimumab plus nivolumab after autologous stem cell transplantation (dated by TCRdb to the early 2020s). About the study as a whole: A median of roughly five ipilimumab doses and under ten nivolumab doses was received by trial patients. Patients with high-risk diffuse large B cell lymphoma, mature T cell lymphoma, or multiple myeloma undergoing autologous transplant were enrolled in the trial. The intent-to-treat population of the trial was made up of 30 to 40 patients. Both primary refractory and relapsed disease were represented in the DLBCL cohort, where 18-month progression-free survival was around 86% and 29%, respectively. General findings and caveats noted by the study authors: Per the authors, a biologic rationale for further study of the post-transplant checkpoint inhibition approach was offered by T cell receptor repertoire, regulatory T cell phenotype and gut microbiota profiles. Combined checkpoint inhibition appeared tolerable as post-transplant consolidation, according to the authors' conclusion.

Starting 14 to 28 days after the autologous transplant, patients began checkpoint therapy, which included ipilimumab at 1 mg/kg intravenously on day 1 of selected weeks. Nivolumab was given at 3 mg/kg intravenously on day 1 of weeks 1, 4, 7, 10, and every two weeks through week 26. Combined checkpoint inhibition with ipilimumab and nivolumab as consolidation after autologous stem cell transplantation was tested in a Phase Ib clinical trial. Comments on this clone: There is no known antigen for this receptor. Base-call qualities are not available, and no considerably larger clone is one nucleotide away.

The library was generated by the immunoSEQ multiplex PCR assay. The immuneACCESS repertoire file appears here via TCRdb, limited to in-frame rearrangements. These files lack a portion of the clones; in checked studies, under half of the deficit traces to unresolved V genes, and the cause of the others is not known. This sample is represented by 15,000 to 20,000 clones; roughly four fifths of them were singletons. The top ten clonotypes cover 15% to 20% of the sample. Including cysteine and phenylalanine, the CDR3 has 12 amino acids. The DNA shown is the 36-base CDR3, in frame from base 1. The junction shows trimming of 3 bases on V and 10 bases on J, plus 11 bases between the germline ends. From a lookup of the germline V gene, CDR1 and CDR2 are SNHLY and FYNNEI.

The chain joins TRBV2 to TRBJ2-3, with the identity of the D gene unclear. The sequencing used PBMCs, collected in a trial of ipilimumab plus nivolumab as post-transplant consolidation. The sequence was collected from a male donor with diffuse large B-cell lymphoma. The CDR3 here reads CASSESPGSQYF. The nucleotide sequence reads as follows: TGTGCCAGCAGTGAGTCCCCCGGCTCGCAGTATTTT.